The rows below give T cell receptor beta chains drawn from one sample of a study of blood T cell repertoires in COVID-19. TCRdb keeps only in-frame clones here, not all; method: immunoSEQ multiplex PCR. The sample gives around 100,000 clones, around 85% of which show up once; roughly 13% is in the top ten. The material sequenced was peripheral blood. These receptor sequences come from a human donor in a cohort sampled during active COVID-19. The CDR3 runs from the conserved cysteine through the conserved F or W. D genes are given only for firm matches.

TRBD1	TRBJ1-2	TRBV9	CASSVNTGGLYGYTF	TGTGCCAGCAGCGTCAACACAGGGGGGCTCTATGGCTACACCTTC
-	TRBJ1-6	TRBV6-1	CASSEYGHYNSPLHF	TGTGCCAGCAGTGAATATGGACACTATAATTCACCCCTCCACTTT
-	TRBJ2-7	TRBV23-1	CASSRRTVGTPGASYEQYF	TGCGCCAGCAGTCGGAGAACGGTGGGGACCCCAGGGGCTTCCTACGAGCAGTACTTC
-	TRBJ1-1	TRBV5-1	CASSLAGTMNTEAFF	TGCGCCAGCAGCTTGGCAGGGACAATGAACACTGAAGCTTTCTTT
-	TRBJ2-6	TRBV5-6	CASSLPGSGANVLTF	TGTGCCAGCAGCCTTCCAGGCTCTGGGGCCAACGTCCTGACTTTC
-	TRBJ1-5	TRBV18	CASSPGGDQPQHF	TGTGCCAGCTCACCGGGGGGAGATCAGCCCCAGCATTTT
TRBD2	TRBJ2-1	TRBV7-2	CASRGGGTPPEQFF	TGTGCCAGCAGAGGCGGGGGGACCCCCCCTGAGCAGTTCTTC
TRBD2	TRBJ2-1	TRBV29-1	CSGGTSGGYNEQFF	TGCAGCGGCGGGACTAGCGGGGGATACAATGAGCAGTTCTTC
TRBD1	TRBJ1-4	TRBV27	CASSLDRGVGKLFF	TGTGCCAGCAGCCTGGACAGGGGAGTCGGAAAACTGTTTTTT
-	TRBJ1-1	TRBV15	CATSRDQGMNTEAFF	TGTGCCACCAGCAGAGATCAGGGGATGAACACTGAAGCTTTCTTT
-	TRBJ1-6	TRBV5-5	CASSLLQYNSPLHF	TGTGCCAGCAGCTTGCTGCAGTATAATTCACCCCTCCACTTT
TRBD2	TRBJ2-3	TRBV5-4	CASSSLLAGVVDTQYF	TGTGCCAGCAGCTCCCTCTTAGCGGGAGTTGTAGATACGCAGTATTTT